This T cell receptor beta chain was retrieved from a study of cytomegalovirus exposure and HLA in healthy donors. About the study: Early release data held 85 million or so unique TCRs from HLA-typed donors. Study findings and constraints: Prior analysis indicated that the majority of TCR beta V segments exhibited productivity approximately 90% or approximately 30% of the time. In a later analysis, TCR association rates varied by HLA locus: DRB1 most, HLA-C fewest.

Comments on this clone: The antigen remains undetermined.

Trimming removed 6 bases at V and 8 bases at J, with 16 bases between. Germline values: CDR1 MDHEN, CDR2 SYDVKM. The CDR3 totals 13 residues. It was with 60 Vbeta and 13 Jbeta primers that the PCR ran. In the authors' workflow: In a later analysis, about 12 million of approximately 86 million unique beta chains occurred in at least two donors. Using immunoSEQ multiplex PCR, the repertoire was profiled, and TCRdb retains in-frame clones only, with some absent. That table gives V, J and clone size, and the DNA gave D and trimming. The table has 60,000 to 100,000 clones, under 80% seen once. The rearrangement links TRBV28 to TRBJ1-2; D not certain. The source is a male donor in good health and CMV-seropositive. The sample taken for sequencing was PBMCs. This chain's CDR3 is CASSRLSRSGYTF. DNA of the CDR3: TGTGCCAGCAGCCGGTTATCTAGGTCCGGCTACACCTTC.